Shown below are 19 T cell receptor beta chains from a single sample sequenced in a study of beta chain features in type 1 diabetes. General study findings and limits: Patients with Type 1 diabetes showed moderately but significantly shorter TCRB CDR3s in all four CD4+ subsets.

These receptors have no identified antigens. The sequenced template was cDNA made from the entire isolated RNA. Clones were read by immunoSEQ multiplex PCR, and TCRdb kept only the in-frame ones, dropping some. This table holds 55,000 to 85,000 clones, approximately 50% found once. The material sequenced was central memory CD4+ T cells from blood. Receptors originate from a man aged 25 to 40 with type 1 diabetes.

V and J are TRBV7-2 and TRBJ2-1; TRBD2 aligns across 14 bases. CDR1 and CDR2 (germline): SGHTA, FQGNSA. CDR3 size: 13 residues. The V and J ends lost 5 bases and 10 bases, in that order; junction bases with no gene match: 1. CDR3 nucleotides: TGTGCCAGCAGCGGACTAGCGGGAGGAGAGCAGTTCTTC. Protein product: CASSGLAGGEQFF.

This clone was observed a handful of times. This chain joins TRBV5-1 and TRBJ2-5; D unclear. CDR1 is SGHRS and CDR2 is YFSETQ in the germline V gene. V was cut by 4 bases and J by 4 bases, with 11 bases left in between. This CDR3 region has 13 residues. CDR3 sequence reads: CASSPQVGETQYF. In DNA, the CDR3 is TGCGCCAGCAGCCCCCAGGTTGGAGAGACCCAGTACTTC.

This clone was detected only a few times. The rearrangement joins TRBV7-6 to TRBJ1-3, with 9 bases identical to TRBD1. This CDR3 is built from 15 residues. Germline CDR1 is SGHVS and CDR2 is FNYEAQ. J lost 3 bases, V lost 3 bases, and 3 bases had no gene match. Here the CDR3 reads CASSLGQGVGNTIYF. DNA of the CDR3: TGTGCCAGCAGCTTGGGACAGGGAGTTGGAAACACCATATATTTT.

The table lists this clone with a few counts. The chain combines TRBV7-2 with TRBJ2-3; D may be TRBD2 (6 bases). The CDR3 is 13 residues long. CDR1 and CDR2 from the germline V gene are SGHTA and FQGNSA. V was pared by 5 bases and J by 5 bases, with 11 bases between. The CDR3 region is CASSPRLEDTQYF. DNA for the CDR3: TGTGCCAGCAGCCCCCGACTAGAAGATACGCAGTATTTT.

This clone has a handful of counts. The chain combines TRBV7-9 with TRBJ2-1; TRBD2 matches 13 bases. Germline V gives CDR1 SEHNR, CDR2 FQNEAQ (reference sequence). The V segment lost 7 bases and the J segment 6 bases; nucleotides outside the gene matches: 6. The CDR3 consists of 15 residues. This chain's CDR3 is CASTITSGGANEQFF. The DNA for the CDR3 is TGTGCCAGCACCATCACTAGCGGGGGGGCCAATGAGCAGTTCTTC.

The chain carries TRBV11-2 and TRBJ2-1; 8 positions match TRBD2. V shed 1 base and J 9 bases; nucleotides not matched to a gene: 8. This CDR3 contains 15 residues. CDR1 is SGHAT, CDR2 FQNNGV, per germline. CDR3 amino acids: CASSLAGLGTGEQFF. CDR3 nucleotide sequence: TGTGCCAGCAGCTTAGCGGGACTAGGAACAGGTGAGCAGTTCTTC. Variable domain in full (rest from reference TRBV11-2 and TRBJ2-1): EAGVAQSPRYKIIEKRQSVAFWCNPISGHATLYWYQQILGQGPKLLIQFQNNGVVDDSQLPKDRFSAERLKGVDSTLKIQPAKLEDSAVYLCASSLAGLGTGEQFFGPGTRLTVL.

The J gene is TRBJ1-1, the V gene TRBV6-5; D is undetermined. The germline V and J ends were trimmed by 7 bases and 8 bases, with 14 bases remaining between them. CDR1 and CDR2 from the germline V gene are MNHEY and SVGAGI. There are 12 residues in the CDR3. The CDR3 reads CASISTSREAFF. CDR3 coding DNA: TGTGCCAGCATTTCTACCTCCAGGGAAGCTTTCTTT.

This clone has just a few counts. This chain connects TRBV2 to TRBJ2-7; a possible D gene is TRBD1 (6 bases). Trimming took 8 bases from V and 1 from J, leaving 18 bases between them. Germline V CDR1 and CDR2: SNHLY, FYNNEI. The length of the CDR3 is 15 residues. The CDR3 nucleotides are TGTGCCAGCCGCCGGAGCGAACAGGGATCCTACGAGCAGTACTTC. Translation: CASRRSEQGSYEQYF.

V gene TRBV19 combines with J gene TRBJ2-1; 10 nucleotides agree with TRBD2. Germline assignment: CDR1 LNHDA and CDR2 SQIVND (reference sequence). The CDR3 is made up of 19 amino acids. The junction had 17 bases not matched to a gene; V was cut back by 3 bases and J by 6 bases. The CDR3 DNA reads as TGTGCCAGTAGTATGGGGGGGTATCGAGCGGGGGGGTTCGTCAATGAGCAGTTCTTC. Translating it yields CASSMGGYRAGGFVNEQFF.

The CDR3 sequence is CASSPPGQGDQGYTF. Here the CDR3 DNA reads TGTGCCAGCAGCCCACCGGGACAGGGGGATCAAGGCTACACCTTC. This rearrangement joins TRBV7-9 to TRBJ1-2, with 11 positions matching TRBD1. V lost 5 bases to trimming and J lost 8 bases; unmatched junction nucleotides: 10. Germline CDR1 and CDR2: SEHNR and FQNEAQ (reference sequence). The CDR3 length is 15 residues.

This clone was observed a handful of times. The chain combines TRBV6-5 with TRBJ2-5, with TRBD2 matching over 7 bases. The germline CDR1 and CDR2 sequences are MNHEY and SVGAGI. The ends lost 5 bases at V and 1 base at J; junction bases unmatched: 4. The length of the CDR3 is 14 residues. The CDR3 DNA sequence: TGTGCCAGCAGTGAAACTAGCGTCCAAGAGACCCAGTACTTC. This codes for CASSETSVQETQYF.

This clone was observed once. This sequence joins TRBV19 and TRBJ1-1; D not certain. V shed 7 bases and J shed 9 bases, with 21 bases lying between them. The length of the CDR3 is 14 residues. Germline V gives CDR1 LNHDA, CDR2 SQIVND (reference sequence). The CDR3 loop reads CASTPQEAYGKAFF. The CDR3, as DNA: TGTGCCAGTACCCCTCAGGAGGCCTACGGGAAAGCTTTCTTT.

This clone came up a few times. The CDR3 here is CSVGRDTYNEQFF. The CDR3 nucleotides read TGCAGCGTTGGCCGGGACACCTACAATGAGCAGTTCTTC. The chain has TRBV29-1 and TRBJ2-1; tentative D call: TRBD1 (6 bases). The CDR3 consists of 13 residues. Germline loops: CDR1 SQVTM, CDR2 ANQGSEA. V was clipped by 4 bases and J by 2 bases, with 9 bases between them.

This clone appeared a single time. The rearrangement uses TRBV20-1 and TRBJ2-3, with no clear D. In germline, CDR1 is DFQATT, CDR2 SNEGSKA (reference sequence). This CDR3 region has 11 residues. V was shortened by 5 bases and J by 1 base, with 4 bases between the two germline ends. The DNA of the CDR3 is TGCAGTGCTCCCGGCACAGATACGCAGTATTTT. Encoded protein: CSAPGTDTQYF.

DNA for the CDR3: TGTGCCAGCAGTGAGGGCCCCAGGGAGCTGTTTTTT. This encodes CASSEGPRELFF. The chain is built from TRBV25-1 and TRBJ2-2; D not certain. Germline values: CDR1 MGHDK, CDR2 SYGVNS. Trimming removed 3 bases at V and 9 bases at J, with 8 bases between. This CDR3 contains 12 residues.

The rearrangement joins TRBV18 to TRBJ1-1; no firm D call. CDR1 and CDR2 (germline): KGHSH, LQKENI. Trimming cost V 4 bases and J 1 base, with 13 bases left between them. This CDR3 contains 15 residues. The CDR3 region is CASSLREAANTEAFF. Here the CDR3 DNA reads TGTGCCAGCTCACTACGCGAGGCGGCGAACACTGAAGCTTTCTTT.

The V and J genes are TRBV11-2 and TRBJ2-1; 9 bases match TRBD2. Germline V lookup: CDR1 SGHAT, CDR2 FQNNGV. CDR3 size: 15 residues. Trimming removed 5 bases from V and 12 bases from J; junction bases left unmatched: 14. CDR3 in amino acids: CASSPTGTSMWGQFF. The CDR3 DNA reads TGTGCCAGCAGCCCGACCGGGACTAGCATGTGGGGGCAGTTCTTC.

The J gene is TRBJ2-2, the V gene TRBV9; 9 bases are shared with TRBD2. The V gene end was trimmed by 6 bases and the J gene end by 0 bases; junction bases not matched to a gene: 9. CDR3 length: 17 amino acids. The germline V gene has CDR1 SGDLS and CDR2 YYNGEE. CDR3 residues: CASIEGASGTNTGELFF. In nucleotides, the CDR3 is TGTGCCAGCATCGAAGGAGCTAGCGGGACGAACACCGGGGAGCTGTTTTTT.

The chain is built from TRBV5-8 and TRBJ1-2; 10 positions match TRBD1. Trimming removed 0 bases from V and 1 base from J; junction bases left unmatched: 3. Germline V gives CDR1 SGHTS, CDR2 YDEGEE. The CDR3 has 16 residues. CDR3 sequence reads: CASSLGQGANNYGYTF. The CDR3 DNA sequence: TGTGCCAGCAGCTTGGGACAGGGGGCCAATAACTATGGCTACACCTTC.